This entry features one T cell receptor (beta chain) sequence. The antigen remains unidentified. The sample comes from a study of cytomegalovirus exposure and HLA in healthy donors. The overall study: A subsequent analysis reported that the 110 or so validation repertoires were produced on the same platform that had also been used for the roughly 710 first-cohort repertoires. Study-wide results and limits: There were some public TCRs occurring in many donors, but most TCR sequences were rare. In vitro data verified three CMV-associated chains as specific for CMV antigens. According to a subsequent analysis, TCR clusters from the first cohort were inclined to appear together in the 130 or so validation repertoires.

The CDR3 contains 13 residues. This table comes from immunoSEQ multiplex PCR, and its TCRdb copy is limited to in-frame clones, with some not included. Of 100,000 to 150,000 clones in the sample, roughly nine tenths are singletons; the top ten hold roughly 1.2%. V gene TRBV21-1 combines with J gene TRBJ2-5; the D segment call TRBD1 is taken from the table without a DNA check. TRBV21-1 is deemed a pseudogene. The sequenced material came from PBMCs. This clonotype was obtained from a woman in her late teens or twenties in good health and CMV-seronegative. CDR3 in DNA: TGTGCCAGCACGCGAGGGGGCCAAGAGACCCAGTACTTC. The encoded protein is CASTRGGQETQYF.